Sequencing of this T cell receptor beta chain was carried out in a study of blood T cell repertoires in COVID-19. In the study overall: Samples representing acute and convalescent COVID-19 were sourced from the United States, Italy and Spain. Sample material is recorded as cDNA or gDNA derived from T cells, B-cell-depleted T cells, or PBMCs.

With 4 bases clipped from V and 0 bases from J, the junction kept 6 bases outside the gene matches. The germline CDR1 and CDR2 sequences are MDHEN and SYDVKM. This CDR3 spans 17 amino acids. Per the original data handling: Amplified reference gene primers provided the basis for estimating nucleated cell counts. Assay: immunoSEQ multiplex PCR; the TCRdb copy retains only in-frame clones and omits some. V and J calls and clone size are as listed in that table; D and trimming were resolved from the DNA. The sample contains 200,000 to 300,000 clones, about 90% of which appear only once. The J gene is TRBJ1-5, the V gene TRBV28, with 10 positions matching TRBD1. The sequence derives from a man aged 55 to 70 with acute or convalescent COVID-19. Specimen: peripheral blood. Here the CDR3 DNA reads TGTGCCAGCAGTTCGACAGGGGGCCGATATAGCAATCAGCCCCAGCATTTT. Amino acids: CASSSTGGRYSNQPQHF.